This T cell receptor beta chain stems from a study of cytomegalovirus exposure and HLA in healthy donors. Regarding the study as a whole: The investigators catalogued 160 or so TCR beta chains as cytomegalovirus-associated.

This table comes from immunoSEQ multiplex PCR, and its TCRdb copy is limited to in-frame clones, with some not included. Of 150,000 to 200,000 clones listed, approximately 86% are singletons. With regard to this clone: Its matching antigen is unknown.

The TCR originated in a man aged 25-45 years in good health and CMV-seropositive. Input material: PBMCs.

In DNA, the CDR3 is TGTGCCAGCAGGGGCATCGACTACGAGCAGTACTTC. It is translated as CASRGIDYEQYF. This chain connects TRBV2 to TRBJ2-7; D is unclear. The V end lost 6 bases, the J end lost 3 bases, and 9 bases lay between the germline ends. The CDR3 consists of 12 residues. The germline V gene has CDR1 SNHLY and CDR2 FYNNEI.